Included here is one T cell receptor beta chain sequence, with context. Its antigen is undetermined. Per germline, CDR1 MNHEY and CDR2 SVGAGI. CDR3 length: 14 residues. V shed 0 bases and J shed 11 bases, with 15 bases lying between them. With 60 Vbeta and 13 Jbeta primers, the PCR was carried out. Some clones are missing from TCRdb's copy, which holds only in-frame ones; the method was immunoSEQ multiplex PCR. The sample includes around 210,000 clones, approximately 85% of them seen just once. The data belong to a study of cytomegalovirus exposure and HLA in healthy donors. Overall study: Clustering assigned about four fifths of the 350 to 400 genotyped donors to the Caucasian-associated ancestry cluster. The study, taken as a whole, reports: Later analysis identified a missense DCLRE1C variant that was linked to TCR beta V- and J-gene trimming. Presence/absence analyses took donor sequencing depth as roughly uniform.

The rearrangement joins TRBV6-5 to TRBJ2-3; no firm D call. What was sequenced was PBMCs. The TCR comes from a girl aged 2 to 9 in good health and CMV-seronegative. In DNA, the CDR3 is TGTGCCAGCAGTTACTCGAATCACGGGTATGGGCAGTATTTT. Protein: CASSYSNHGYGQYF.